Presented here are 18 T cell receptor beta chains from one specimen sequenced in a study of CD8+ T cells in alopecia areata (dated by TCRdb to 2017 to 2018). Library prep was done by the immunoSEQ multiplex PCR assay. RNA was extracted from all samples and reverse transcribed into cDNA, which served as template for TCR sequencing. In TCRdb, the immuneACCESS table is reduced to in-frame sequences with V and J assigned. These tables do not hold every clone; where another copy was compared, an unresolved V gene accounts for under half, and the others remain unexplained. The sample yields around 300,000 clones; 60% were counted once. The ten largest clones capture 0.75% to 0.95% of the sample. The treatment or condition label, as the study defines it: oral pan-JAK inhibitor, 5-10 mg twice daily. Here the sequenced sample was CD4+ T cells sorted from blood, taken around week 54, from a patient treated with tofacitinib. These TCRs come from a human donor with alopecia areata.

This clone was observed a few times. V and J are TRBV6-6 and TRBJ2-3, with TRBD2 as a possible D gene (5 bases). The CDR3 is 14 amino acids. CDR1 is MNHNY, CDR2 SVGAGI, per germline (reference sequence). Deletions cut 7 bases from V and 5 bases from J, with 16 bases between. Here the CDR3 DNA reads TGTGCCAGCAAGAGGACCAGCCGGGGAGATACGCAGTATTTT. Amino acids: CASKRTSRGDTQYF.

V and J are TRBV15 and TRBJ2-5, with D uncertain. V was pared by 2 bases and J by 2 bases, with 6 bases between. Germline values: CDR1 LNHNV, CDR2 YYDKDF (reference sequence). CDR3 length: 13 amino acids. The DNA for the CDR3 is TGTGCCACCAGCAGACAGATACAAGAGACCCAGTACTTC. Amino acids: CATSRQIQETQYF.

The chain has TRBV5-1 and TRBJ2-1; 7 bases match TRBD1. Germline trimming cut 1 base from V and 5 bases from J; bases unmatched to any gene: 3. The germline V gene has CDR1 SGHRS and CDR2 YFSETQ. CDR3 length: 14 amino acids. CDR3 nucleotides: TGCGCCAGCAGCTTGTGGACAGGCCACAATGAGCAGTTCTTC. Translating it yields CASSLWTGHNEQFF.

This clone was observed once. The J gene is TRBJ2-7, the V gene TRBV30; maybe TRBD1 (6 bases). Trimming removed 2 bases at V and 12 bases at J, with 20 bases between. Germline V gene sequence: CDR1 GTSNPN, CDR2 SVGIG (reference sequence). The CDR3 is 13 residues long. The CDR3, as DNA: TGTGCCTGGAGTCCAAAGGGTCAGGGGCATCTGTACTTC. This translates into CAWSPKGQGHLYF.

The chain is built from TRBV2 and TRBJ2-5, with unresolved D. CDR3 length equals 13 residues. Trimming shortened V by 7 bases and J by 7 bases, and 16 bases separated the two germline ends. Germline V gene lookup returns CDR1 SNHLY and CDR2 FYNNEI. CDR3 nucleotide sequence: TGTGCCAGCATTATGCAGTTCCCTGGGACCCAGTACTTC. Translated: CASIMQFPGTQYF. Using reference TRBV2 and TRBJ2-5 for the parts outside the CDR3, the full variable domain is EPEVTQTPSHQVTQMGQEVILRCVPISNHLYFYWYRQILGQKVEFLVSFYNNEISEKSEIFDDQFSVERPDGSNFTLKIRSTKLEDSAMYFCASIMQFPGTQYFGPGTRLLVL.

The table lists this clone with a few counts. The chain couples TRBV29-1 to TRBJ1-1; the D is unclear. V was cut by 0 bases and J by 4 bases, with 3 bases left in between. The V gene's germline CDR1 is SQVTM and CDR2 ANQGSEA. The CDR3 is 11 residues long. CDR3 in DNA: TGCAGCGTTGAAGAGTCCACTGAAGCTTTCTTT. This gives the protein CSVEESTEAFF.

This rearrangement joins TRBV14 to TRBJ2-1, with a tentative D call TRBD2 (5 bases). V lost 5 bases and J 1 base, leaving 12 bases between the germline ends. The germline CDR1 and CDR2 sequences are SGHDN and FVKESK. There are 15 residues in the CDR3. The CDR3 loop is CASSSRGGSYNEQFF. The DNA for the CDR3 is TGTGCCAGCAGCTCCCGGGGTGGGTCCTACAATGAGCAGTTCTTC.

The V gene is TRBV27, the J gene TRBJ2-7; TRBD1 matches 7 bases. The CDR3 consists of 20 residues. Looked up from germline, CDR1 is MNHEY and CDR2 is SMNVEV (reference sequence). V trimming: 5 bases; J trimming: 3 bases; junction bases outside the gene matches: 25. The CDR3 region is CASSTPKRQGFRPTLYEQYF. CDR3 DNA: TGTGCCAGCAGTACCCCAAAAAGACAGGGTTTTCGGCCTACGCTCTACGAGCAGTACTTC.

This sequence joins TRBV25-1 and TRBJ2-1; D is undetermined. Per germline, CDR1 MGHDK and CDR2 SYGVNS. V was shortened by 2 bases and J by 6 bases, with 8 bases between the two germline ends. The length of the CDR3 is 13 residues. The CDR3 loop reads CASSELGRNEQFF. The CDR3 coding sequence is TGTGCCAGCAGTGAACTAGGGCGCAATGAGCAGTTCTTC.

This clone was seen a few times. The germline gene is not matched at one end of the junction; a read error may be the cause. J is TRBJ2-1 and V is TRBV7-7, with 11 nucleotides matching TRBD1. Germline V lookup: CDR1 SSHAT, CDR2 FNYEAQ (reference sequence). The CDR3 covers 16 residues. This chain's CDR3 is CASSFPPGQGEDEQFF. The CDR3 DNA follows: TGTGCTAGCAGCTTCCCCCCGGGACAGGGGGAGGATGAGCAGTTCTTC. Based on the CDR3 plus reference TRBV7-7 and TRBJ2-1, the full variable domain is GAGVSQSPRYKVTKRGQDVTLRCDPISSHATLYWYQQALGQGPEFLTYFNYEAQPDKSGLPSDRFSAERPEGSISTLTIQRTEQRDSAMYRCASSFPPGQGEDEQFFGPGTRLTVL.

The chain links TRBV2 to TRBJ2-3; tentative D call: TRBD1 (6 bases). CDR1 SNHLY and CDR2 FYNNEI come from the germline V gene. Trimming took off 6 bases at V and 2 bases at J, with 21 bases between the two ends. This CDR3 has 17 residues. CDR3 in amino acids: CASSAGTGSIPTDTQYF. The CDR3 nucleotides are TGTGCCAGCAGCGCCGGAACAGGGTCCATCCCCACAGATACGCAGTATTTT.

Here the CDR3 reads CASGRVTDTQYF. The CDR3 DNA follows: TGTGCCTCTGGGCGGGTCACAGATACGCAGTATTTT. This sequence joins TRBV30 and TRBJ2-3, with a tentative D call TRBD2 (5 bases). V was cut by 7 bases and J by 2 bases, with 10 bases left in between. This CDR3 comprises 12 residues. Germline V gene lookup returns CDR1 GTSNPN and CDR2 SVGIG (reference sequence).

This clone was observed a few times. This rearrangement joins TRBV5-1 to TRBJ2-5, with TRBD1 as a possible D gene (6 bases). Germline assignment: CDR1 SGHRS and CDR2 YFSETQ. This CDR3 has 16 amino acids. With 1 base removed from V and 2 bases from J, the gap between germline ends came to 15 bases. The CDR3 region is CASSLSGQDKQETQYF. The DNA for the CDR3 is TGCGCCAGCAGCTTGTCGGGACAAGATAAACAAGAGACCCAGTACTTC.

The chain links TRBV7-2 to TRBJ1-5; D not certain. The CDR3 has 15 amino acids. Trimming cost V 2 bases and J 5 bases, with 13 bases left between them. Germline V gene lookup returns CDR1 SGHTA and CDR2 FQGNSA. This CDR3 reads CASSLQSGPYQPQHF. As DNA, the CDR3 is TGTGCCAGCAGCTTACAATCTGGACCTTATCAGCCCCAGCATTTT.

This chain uses TRBV11-2 with TRBJ2-7; no reliable D call. From germline, CDR1 is SGHAT and CDR2 FQNNGV. Trimming cost V 0 bases and J 12 bases, with 21 bases left between them. The CDR3 has 15 amino acids. The CDR3 loop reads CASSLDGRRFLAPYF. CDR3 in DNA: TGTGCCAGCAGCTTAGATGGTCGTAGATTTTTGGCACCGTACTTC. The complete variable domain, with remaining parts taken from reference TRBV11-2 and TRBJ2-7, reads EAGVAQSPRYKIIEKRQSVAFWCNPISGHATLYWYQQILGQGPKLLIQFQNNGVVDDSQLPKDRFSAERLKGVDSTLKIQPAKLEDSAVYLCASSLDGRRFLAPYFGPGTRLTVT.

CDR3 DNA: TGCGCCAGCAGCAGATTCGAAGAGACCCAGTACTTC. It is translated as CASSRFEETQYF. The chain uses TRBV5-1 and TRBJ2-5; D is undetermined. Trimming pared 4 bases from V and 3 bases from J, leaving 7 bases between. The CDR3 extends over 12 amino acids. Looked up from germline, CDR1 is SGHRS and CDR2 is YFSETQ. The whole variable domain, filled in from reference TRBV5-1 and TRBJ2-5, reads KAGVTQTPRYLIKTRGQQVTLSCSPISGHRSVSWYQQTPGQGLQFLFEYFSETQRNKGNFPGRFSGRQFSNSRSEMNVSTLELGDSALYLCASSRFEETQYFGPGTRLLVL.

This chain connects TRBV2 to TRBJ1-2; TRBD1 aligns across 9 bases. V lost 7 bases, J lost 7 bases, and 7 bases stayed unmatched. This CDR3 spans 13 amino acids. The germline V gene encodes CDR1 SNHLY and CDR2 FYNNEI. The CDR3 is CASIGTGSGGYTF. CDR3 DNA: TGTGCCAGCATCGGGACAGGGTCTGGTGGCTACACCTTC.

V is TRBV30 and J is TRBJ1-2; 7 bases line up with TRBD1. There are 11 residues in the CDR3. Germline assignment: CDR1 GTSNPN and CDR2 SVGIG (reference sequence). V lost 3 bases and J lost 8; bases outside the gene matches: 3. The CDR3 nucleotides are TGTGCCTGGAGGGCAGGGGGAGGCTACACCTTC. This encodes CAWRAGGGYTF.